Ten or more counts support the clone carrying this T cell receptor beta chain. Its antigen is still unknown. The sample comes from a study of CD8 T cells in ankylosing spondylitis. Quantitative 5'-RACE was performed with molecular barcodes, and it yielded the TCR beta libraries. TCRdb reprocessed the 5' RACE reads via MiXCR and lists one record per CDR3 protein. Here the sample spans roughly 240,000 distinct CDR3 sequences, approximately 8% being singletons. Regarding the study as a whole: Disease-linked clones proved CD8+ and comparatively uncommon in peripheral blood. Some motif variants were previously reported in reactive arthritis synovial fluid and blood. In ankylosing spondylitis patients, matched synovial fluid reportedly showed significant enrichment of disease-linked clones.

The specimen was blood, either unsorted or a sorted T cell fraction (not recorded which). The clonotype comes from a female donor with ankylosing spondylitis or in good health (not recorded which).

CDR3 protein: CASSFLGISGNTIYF. The CDR3 DNA reads TGTGCCAGCAGCTTTTTGGGAATATCTGGAAACACCATATATTTT. J is TRBJ1-3 and V is TRBV7-9; the D is unclear. This CDR3 comprises 15 residues. Per germline, CDR1 SEHNR and CDR2 FQNEAQ (reference sequence). V was cut by 3 bases and J by 1 base, with 10 bases left in between.